The T cell receptor (beta chain) described here comes from a study of early stage breast cancer tumors. The germline V gene encodes CDR1 MNHEY and CDR2 SVGAGI. V was trimmed by 6 bases and J by 2 bases, leaving 7 bases between them. The CDR3 is 12 residues long. TCRdb keeps only in-frame clones here, not all; method: immunoSEQ multiplex PCR. The data hold roughly 60,000 clones, with about 74% observed a single time. This clone appeared once. The antigen remains unidentified. Study conclusions and caveats: Enriched TCRB sequences shared across patients were mostly commonly generated sequences. Comparing each tissue with blood distinguished tumor from normal in about 85% of the 16 patients.

The clonotype was recovered from a person aged 25 to 40 with breast cancer. The genes are TRBV6-5 and TRBJ1-2, with D unclear. Sequenced sample: blood. CDR3 nucleotide sequence: TGTGCCAGCAGGGCAACCAACTATGGCTACACCTTC. Translation gives CASRATNYGYTF.